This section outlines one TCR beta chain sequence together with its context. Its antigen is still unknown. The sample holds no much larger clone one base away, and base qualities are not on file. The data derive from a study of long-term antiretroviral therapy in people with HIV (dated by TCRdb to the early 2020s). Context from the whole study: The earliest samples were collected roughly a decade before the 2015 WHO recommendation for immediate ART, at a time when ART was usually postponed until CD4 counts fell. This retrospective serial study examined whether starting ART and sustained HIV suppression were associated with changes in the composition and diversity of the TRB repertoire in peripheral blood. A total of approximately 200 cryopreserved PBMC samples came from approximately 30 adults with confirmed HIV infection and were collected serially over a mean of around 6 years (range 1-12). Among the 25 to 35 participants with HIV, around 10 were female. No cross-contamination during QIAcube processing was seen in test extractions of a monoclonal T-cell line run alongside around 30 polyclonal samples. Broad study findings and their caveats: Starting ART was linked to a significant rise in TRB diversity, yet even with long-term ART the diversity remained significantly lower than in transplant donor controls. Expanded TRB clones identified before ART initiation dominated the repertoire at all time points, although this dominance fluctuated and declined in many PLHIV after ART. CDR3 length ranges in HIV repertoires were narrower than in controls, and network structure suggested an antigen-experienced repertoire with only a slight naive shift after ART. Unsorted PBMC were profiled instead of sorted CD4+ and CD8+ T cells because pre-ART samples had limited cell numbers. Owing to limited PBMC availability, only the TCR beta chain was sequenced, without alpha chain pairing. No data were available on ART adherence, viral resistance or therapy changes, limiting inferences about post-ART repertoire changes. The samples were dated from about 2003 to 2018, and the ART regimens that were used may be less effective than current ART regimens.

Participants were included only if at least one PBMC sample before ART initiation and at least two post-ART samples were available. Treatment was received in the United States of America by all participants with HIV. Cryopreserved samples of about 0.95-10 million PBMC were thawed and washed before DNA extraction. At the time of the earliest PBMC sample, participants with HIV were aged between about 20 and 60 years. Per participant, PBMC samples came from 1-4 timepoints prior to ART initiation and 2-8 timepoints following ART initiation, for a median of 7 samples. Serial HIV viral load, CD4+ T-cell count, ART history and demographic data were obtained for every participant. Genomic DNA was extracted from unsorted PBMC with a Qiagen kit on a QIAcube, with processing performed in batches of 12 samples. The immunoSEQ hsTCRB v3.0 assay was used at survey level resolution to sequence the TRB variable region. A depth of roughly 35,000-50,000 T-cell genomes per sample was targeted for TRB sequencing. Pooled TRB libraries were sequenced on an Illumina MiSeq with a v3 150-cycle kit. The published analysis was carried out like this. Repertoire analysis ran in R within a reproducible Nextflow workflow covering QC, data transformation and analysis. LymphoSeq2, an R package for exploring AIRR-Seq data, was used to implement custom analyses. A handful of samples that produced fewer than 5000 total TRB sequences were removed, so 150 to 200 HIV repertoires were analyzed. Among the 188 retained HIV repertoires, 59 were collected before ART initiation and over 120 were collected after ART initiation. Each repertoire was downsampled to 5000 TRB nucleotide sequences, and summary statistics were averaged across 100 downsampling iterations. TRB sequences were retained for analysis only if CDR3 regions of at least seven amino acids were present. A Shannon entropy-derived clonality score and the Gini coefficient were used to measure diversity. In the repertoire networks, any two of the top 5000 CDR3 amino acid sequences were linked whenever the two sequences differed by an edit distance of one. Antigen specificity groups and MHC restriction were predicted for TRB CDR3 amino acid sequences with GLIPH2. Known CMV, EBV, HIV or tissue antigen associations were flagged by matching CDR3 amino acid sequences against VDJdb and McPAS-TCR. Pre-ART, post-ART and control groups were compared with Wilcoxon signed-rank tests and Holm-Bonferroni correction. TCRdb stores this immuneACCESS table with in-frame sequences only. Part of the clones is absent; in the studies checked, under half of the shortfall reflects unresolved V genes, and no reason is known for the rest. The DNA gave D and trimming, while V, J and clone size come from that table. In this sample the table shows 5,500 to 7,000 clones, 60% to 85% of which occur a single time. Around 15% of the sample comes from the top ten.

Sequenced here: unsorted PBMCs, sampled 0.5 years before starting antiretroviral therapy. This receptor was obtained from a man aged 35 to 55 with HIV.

CDR3 protein: CASSHYHEVGSYNSPLHF. The DNA sequence is given as TGCGCCAGCAGCCATTACCACGAGGTTGGCTCCTATAATTCACCCCTCCACTTT. The V and J segments used are TRBV23-1 and TRBJ1-6; the D gene is not confidently resolved. TRBV23-1 is reported as an ORF; its role is uncertain. V is cut by 6 bases and J by 0 bases, and the space between the germline ends is 18 bases. The CDR3 runs 18 amino acids, cysteine and phenylalanine included. Just the 54-base CDR3 DNA is kept, in frame starting at base 1.